Listed below are T cell receptor beta chains from one sample, sequenced in a study of T cell responses to AZD1222 COVID-19 vaccine. Repertoires were generated with immunoSEQ multiplex PCR, while TCRdb's copy carries only in-frame clones and drops some. This sample has some 150,000 clones, with approximately 88% found just once. Sequences were derived from peripheral blood, sampled on day 0 of MenACWY control vaccination. The receptors come from an adult in good health. CDR3s include the opening cysteine and the closing phenylalanine or tryptophan. A D gene is named only where the DNA matches it firmly. Expanded clones are given a class, and other clones once, few, many or no size at all.

DNA: TGCAGCGGGAGAAACAGGGCCGCTTTCTTT
CDR3: CSGRNRAAFF
J: TRBJ1-1
size: NA
V: TRBV29-1
D: NA

DNA: TGTGCCAGCAGCTTAAAGAGGGACTACAATGAGCAGTTCTTC
CDR3: CASSLKRDYNEQFF
J: TRBJ2-1
size: NA
V: TRBV7-2
D: NA

DNA: TGTGCCAGCAGCCCAGAAGGTAGCCTAATTTCAGATACGCAGTATTTT
CDR3: CASSPEGSLISDTQYF
J: TRBJ2-3
size: NA
V: TRBV3-1/TRBV3-2
D: NA

DNA: TGCGCCAGCAGCTTGAAGACAGATACGCAGTATTTT
CDR3: CASSLKTDTQYF
J: TRBJ2-3
size: NA
V: TRBV5-1
D: NA

DNA: TGTGCCAGCAGCTTAACAGTGGGATACAATGAGCAGTTCTTC
CDR3: CASSLTVGYNEQFF
J: TRBJ2-1
size: NA
V: TRBV7-2
D: NA

DNA: TGTGCCAGCAGCTTGCCCGGAATGCGCTATGGCTACACCTTC
CDR3: CASSLPGMRYGYTF
J: TRBJ1-2
size: NA
V: TRBV5-4
D: NA

DNA: TGTGCCAGCTCACCGGGACAGGGGGCAGGCCACGAGCAGTACTTC
CDR3: CASSPGQGAGHEQYF
J: TRBJ2-7
size: once
V: TRBV18
D: TRBD1

DNA: TGTGCCAGCAGCGTCCAGGGGTCCGGGGAGCTGTTTTTT
CDR3: CASSVQGSGELFF
J: TRBJ2-2
size: NA
V: TRBV9
D: NA

DNA: TGTGCCGGGGGGGACGGAAACACCATATATTTT
CDR3: CAGGDGNTIYF
J: TRBJ1-3
size: NA
V: TRBV28
D: NA

DNA: TGCAGCGTTCAAGGCTATGGCTACACCTTC
CDR3: CSVQGYGYTF
J: TRBJ1-2
size: NA
V: TRBV29-1
D: NA

DNA: TGTGCCAGCAGCTTGGGGCAAGTCTATGGCTACACCTTC
CDR3: CASSLGQVYGYTF
J: TRBJ1-2
size: NA
V: TRBV7-9
D: NA

DNA: TGTGCCAGCAGCTTTCGGGTAAACACTGAAGCTTTCTTT
CDR3: CASSFRVNTEAFF
J: TRBJ1-1
size: once
V: TRBV7-2
D: NA

DNA: TGTGCCAGCAGCAACCGGGACAGGGGGGCGCAAGAGACCCAGTACTTC
CDR3: CASSNRDRGAQETQYF
J: TRBJ2-5
size: once
V: TRBV3-1/TRBV3-2
D: TRBD1

DNA: TGTGCCAGCAGTTCCCGGGCTCAGCCCCAGCATTTT
CDR3: CASSSRAQPQHF
J: TRBJ1-5
size: NA
V: TRBV6-2/TRBV6-3
D: NA

DNA: TGTGCCAGCAGCCCCCGTCCCGGGAATAATAATTCACCCCTCCACTTT
CDR3: CASSPRPGNNNSPLHF
J: TRBJ1-6
size: few
V: TRBV7-2
D: NA

DNA: TGTGCCAGCAGCTTAGAAGCAGGAGAGACCCAGTACTTC
CDR3: CASSLEAGETQYF
J: TRBJ2-5
size: once
V: TRBV13
D: NA

DNA: TGTGCCAGCAGCTTGGCAGGGACAGGGGGGTCGGAGACCCAGTACTTC
CDR3: CASSLAGTGGSETQYF
J: TRBJ2-5
size: NA
V: TRBV5-4
D: TRBD1

DNA: TGCGCCAGCAGCCACCCCGGGCTAACTGAAGCTTTCTTT
CDR3: CASSHPGLTEAFF
J: TRBJ1-1
size: NA
V: TRBV4-1
D: NA

DNA: TGTGCCAGCAGAACTCGGGACAACTCCTACGAGCAGTACTTC
CDR3: CASRTRDNSYEQYF
J: TRBJ2-7
size: NA
V: TRBV5-5
D: NA

DNA: TGTGCCAGCAGTGACTCTGGGGGGGGGCCGCCCCAGCATTTT
CDR3: CASSDSGGGPPQHF
J: TRBJ1-5
size: NA
V: TRBV6-4
D: NA

DNA: TGTGCCAGCAGCCCGGAGAGTTCTAGCGGGGGGCCGTGGGGCAATGAGCAGTTCTTC
CDR3: CASSPESSSGGPWGNEQFF
J: TRBJ2-1
size: NA
V: TRBV7-3
D: TRBD2

DNA: TGTGCCAGCAGCTTAGAACTAGCGGGAGATAGCACAGATACGCAGTATTTT
CDR3: CASSLELAGDSTDTQYF
J: TRBJ2-3
size: NA
V: TRBV13
D: TRBD2

DNA: TGTGCCAGCAGCTTCCAAGCGGGGGGGAACAATGAGCAGTTCTTC
CDR3: CASSFQAGGNNEQFF
J: TRBJ2-1
size: NA
V: TRBV7-2
D: TRBD2

DNA: TGTGCCAGCATGCCCTTGGCCGGGGAGCTGTTTTTT
CDR3: CASMPLAGELFF
J: TRBJ2-2
size: NA
V: TRBV28
D: NA

DNA: TGTGCCAGTACCCTTCGCAGCGCCCAAGGCTACACCTTC
CDR3: CASTLRSAQGYTF
J: TRBJ1-2
size: NA
V: TRBV19
D: NA

DNA: TGTGCCAGCAGCCAAGATCCCCCGGGGAAGGGTGTACGGACTGAAGCTTTCTTT
CDR3: CASSQDPPGKGVRTEAFF
J: TRBJ1-1
size: NA
V: TRBV3-1/TRBV3-2
D: NA

DNA: TGTGCCAGCAGCCGAAGCACCCCCAGGGGGCCGGGGACTGAAGCTTTCTTT
CDR3: CASSRSTPRGPGTEAFF
J: TRBJ1-1
size: NA
V: TRBV3-1/TRBV3-2
D: TRBD1

DNA: TGCAGCGTGGTTCAGGCGTTGGGTTCTTGGGGCACTGAAGCTTTCTTT
CDR3: CSVVQALGSWGTEAFF
J: TRBJ1-1
size: NA
V: TRBV29-1
D: NA

DNA: TGTGCCAGCAGTTACTTGGCAGGGCCAGGCTACACCTTC
CDR3: CASSYLAGPGYTF
J: TRBJ1-2
size: NA
V: TRBV6-5
D: NA

DNA: TGTGCCTCTACCGGGGGTCAGCAAGAGACCCAGTACTTC
CDR3: CASTGGQQETQYF
J: TRBJ2-5
size: NA
V: TRBV2
D: NA

DNA: TGTGCCTGGAGTCTTAGCGGGGGGGCCAATGAGCAGTTCTTC
CDR3: CAWSLSGGANEQFF
J: TRBJ2-1
size: NA
V: TRBV30
D: TRBD2

DNA: TGTGCCAGCAGCTTAGGCAGGGCCTCCCCTGAAGCTTTCTTT
CDR3: CASSLGRASPEAFF
J: TRBJ1-1
size: NA
V: TRBV11-3
D: NA

DNA: TGTGCCAGCAGTATCAAGGGTACGCAGTATTTT
CDR3: CASSIKGTQYF
J: TRBJ2-3
size: NA
V: TRBV6-2/TRBV6-3
D: NA

DNA: TGTGCCAGCAGTAAACGGGCCCCCGAGGACTATGGCTACACCTTC
CDR3: CASSKRAPEDYGYTF
J: TRBJ1-2
size: NA
V: TRBV7-2
D: NA

DNA: TGTGCCTGGAGTGTGGCACGCAATCAGCCCCAGCATTTT
CDR3: CAWSVARNQPQHF
J: TRBJ1-5
size: NA
V: TRBV30
D: NA

DNA: TGTGCCAGCAGGGGGACAGCAACCACTGAAGCTTTCTTT
CDR3: CASRGTATTEAFF
J: TRBJ1-1
size: once
V: TRBV6-5
D: TRBD1

DNA: TGTGCTAGTGGTTTGACCGCCAGACAGGAGTATAATTCACCCCTCCACTTT
CDR3: CASGLTARQEYNSPLHF
J: TRBJ1-6
size: NA
V: TRBV12-5
D: NA

DNA: TGTGCCAGTAGTATCGGCGGGAGTTTCCCCGGGGAGCTGTTTTTT
CDR3: CASSIGGSFPGELFF
J: TRBJ2-2
size: NA
V: TRBV19
D: TRBD2

DNA: TGTGCCATCAGTGAAGGGGGTAGCGGGGATTTGAACACCGGGGAGCTGTTTTTT
CDR3: CAISEGGSGDLNTGELFF
J: TRBJ2-2
size: NA
V: TRBV10-3
D: TRBD2

DNA: TGCAGCGTTCGGACTAGCGGGATGACCCAGAATGAGCAGTTCTTC
CDR3: CSVRTSGMTQNEQFF
J: TRBJ2-1
size: NA
V: TRBV29-1
D: TRBD2

DNA: TGTGCCAGCAGTTTCCCAGGGTTTTCACCCCTCCACTTT
CDR3: CASSFPGFSPLHF
J: TRBJ1-6
size: NA
V: TRBV6-5
D: NA

DNA: TGTGCCAGTAGTAGGTCCGGAAACACCATATATTTT
CDR3: CASSRSGNTIYF
J: TRBJ1-3
size: NA
V: TRBV19
D: NA

DNA: TGTGCCAGCAGTTTTGGTAATGAGCAGTTCTTC
CDR3: CASSFGNEQFF
J: TRBJ2-1
size: NA
V: TRBV12-3/TRBV12-4
D: NA

DNA: TGTGCCAGTAACTCCCAGCGTGAAGAGACCCAGTACTTC
CDR3: CASNSQREETQYF
J: TRBJ2-5
size: NA
V: TRBV19
D: NA

DNA: TGTGCCAGCAGTTTATTAAACCCAACAGGGGTGGAAAAACTGTTTTTT
CDR3: CASSLLNPTGVEKLFF
J: TRBJ1-4
size: NA
V: TRBV27
D: TRBD1

DNA: TGTGCCAGCAGCTGGGGGGACAGAAACACCGGGGAGCTGTTTTTT
CDR3: CASSWGDRNTGELFF
J: TRBJ2-2
size: NA
V: TRBV2
D: NA

DNA: TGTGCCAGCAGCAAGGACGGTTCTAATGAAAAACTGTTTTTT
CDR3: CASSKDGSNEKLFF
J: TRBJ1-4
size: NA
V: TRBV7-9
D: NA

DNA: TGTGCCAGCAGGGGGCTGTTGACTGAAGCTTTCTTT
CDR3: CASRGLLTEAFF
J: TRBJ1-1
size: NA
V: TRBV2
D: NA

DNA: TGCGCCAGCAGCCAGATACAGGGGGCGGGCTACGAGCAGTACTTC
CDR3: CASSQIQGAGYEQYF
J: TRBJ2-7
size: NA
V: TRBV4-3
D: TRBD1

DNA: TGTGCCAGCTCACCGATTAGTCAGCGGAATTCACCCCTCCACTTT
CDR3: CASSPISQRNSPLHF
J: TRBJ1-6
size: NA
V: TRBV18
D: NA

DNA: TGTGCCAGCAGCCACCGCGGGGGAGAGAACACTGAAGCTTTCTTT
CDR3: CASSHRGGENTEAFF
J: TRBJ1-1
size: NA
V: TRBV4-2
D: NA

DNA: TGTGCCAGCTCACCACCGGGGGGATACGAGCAGTACTTC
CDR3: CASSPPGGYEQYF
J: TRBJ2-7
size: NA
V: TRBV18
D: NA

DNA: TGTGCCAGCAGCAAAGGACAGGCTAACTATGGCTACACCTTC
CDR3: CASSKGQANYGYTF
J: TRBJ1-2
size: NA
V: TRBV11-3
D: TRBD1

DNA: TGTGCCAGCAGCCTAGGGCCCTCCGGCTATGGCTACACCTTC
CDR3: CASSLGPSGYGYTF
J: TRBJ1-2
size: NA
V: TRBV6-5
D: NA

DNA: TGTGCCAGCAGCCAAACATTACTAGCGGGAAACTACAATGAGCAGTTCTTC
CDR3: CASSQTLLAGNYNEQFF
J: TRBJ2-1
size: NA
V: TRBV4-2
D: TRBD2

DNA: TGTGCCAGCAGAGTCCCTGCGGGAGTGCGCTACACCTTC
CDR3: CASRVPAGVRYTF
J: TRBJ1-2
size: NA
V: TRBV6-5
D: NA

DNA: TGTGCCAGCAGCTTGAGGGGACGTAACCATGAGCAGTTCTTC
CDR3: CASSLRGRNHEQFF
J: TRBJ2-1
size: NA
V: TRBV7-8
D: NA

DNA: TGTGCCAGCAGCTCTCCCGGGACAGGGGCCAACCCAAGGGACACCTTC
CDR3: CASSSPGTGANPRDTF
J: TRBJ1-2
size: once
V: TRBV13
D: TRBD1

DNA: TGTGCCAGCAGCGACAGGGAGGGCCTATACGAGCAGTACTTC
CDR3: CASSDREGLYEQYF
J: TRBJ2-7
size: NA
V: TRBV28
D: NA

DNA: TGTGCCAGCAGCCAAGTTACAGGGGGAGAGACTAGCCAAGAGACCCAGTACTTC
CDR3: CASSQVTGGETSQETQYF
J: TRBJ2-5
size: NA
V: TRBV3-1/TRBV3-2
D: TRBD1